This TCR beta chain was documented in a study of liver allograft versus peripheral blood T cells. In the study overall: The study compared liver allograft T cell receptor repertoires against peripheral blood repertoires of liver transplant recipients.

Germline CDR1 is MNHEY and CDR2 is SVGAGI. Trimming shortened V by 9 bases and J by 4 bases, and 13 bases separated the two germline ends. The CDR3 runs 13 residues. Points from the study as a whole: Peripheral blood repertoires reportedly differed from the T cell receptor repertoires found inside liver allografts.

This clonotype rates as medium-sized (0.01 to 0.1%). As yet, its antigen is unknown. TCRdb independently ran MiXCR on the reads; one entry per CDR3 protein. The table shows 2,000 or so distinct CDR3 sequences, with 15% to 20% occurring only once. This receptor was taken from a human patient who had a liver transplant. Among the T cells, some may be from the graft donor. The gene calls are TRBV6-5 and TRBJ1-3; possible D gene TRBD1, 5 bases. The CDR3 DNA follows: TGTGCCAGTTGGGGGTCCGCAGGAAACACCATATATTTT. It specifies CASWGSAGNTIYF.